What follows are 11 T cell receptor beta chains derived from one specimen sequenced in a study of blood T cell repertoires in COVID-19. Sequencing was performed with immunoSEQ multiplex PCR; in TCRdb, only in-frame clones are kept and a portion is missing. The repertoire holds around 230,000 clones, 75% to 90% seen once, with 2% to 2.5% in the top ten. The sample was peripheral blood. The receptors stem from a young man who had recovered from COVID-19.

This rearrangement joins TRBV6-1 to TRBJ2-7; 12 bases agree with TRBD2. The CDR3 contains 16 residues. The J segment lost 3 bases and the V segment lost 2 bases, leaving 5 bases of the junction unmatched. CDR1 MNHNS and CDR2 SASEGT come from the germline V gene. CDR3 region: CASSEWASGGGYEQYF. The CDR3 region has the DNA TGTGCCAGCAGTGAATGGGCTAGCGGGGGGGGCTACGAGCAGTACTTC.

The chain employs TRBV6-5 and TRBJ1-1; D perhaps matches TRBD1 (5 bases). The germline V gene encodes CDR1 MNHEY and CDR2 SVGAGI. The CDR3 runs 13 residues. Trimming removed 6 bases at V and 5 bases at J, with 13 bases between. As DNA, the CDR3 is TGTGCCAGCAGCCCCAGGGTCGAGACTGAAGCTTTCTTT. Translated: CASSPRVETEAFF.

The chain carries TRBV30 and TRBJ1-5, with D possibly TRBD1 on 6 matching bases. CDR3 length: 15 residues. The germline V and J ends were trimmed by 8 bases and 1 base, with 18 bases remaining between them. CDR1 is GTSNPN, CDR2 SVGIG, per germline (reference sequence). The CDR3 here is CAGTSGAVSNQPQHF. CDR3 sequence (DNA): TGTGCCGGGACAAGCGGCGCCGTCAGCAATCAGCCCCAGCATTTT.

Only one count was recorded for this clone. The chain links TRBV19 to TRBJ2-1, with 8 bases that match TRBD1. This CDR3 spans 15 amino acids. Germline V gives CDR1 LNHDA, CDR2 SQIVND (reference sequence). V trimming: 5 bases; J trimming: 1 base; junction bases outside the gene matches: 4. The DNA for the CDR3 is TGTGCCAGTAGTGGACAGGGAAAGTCCTACAATGAGCAGTTCTTC. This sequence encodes CASSGQGKSYNEQFF.

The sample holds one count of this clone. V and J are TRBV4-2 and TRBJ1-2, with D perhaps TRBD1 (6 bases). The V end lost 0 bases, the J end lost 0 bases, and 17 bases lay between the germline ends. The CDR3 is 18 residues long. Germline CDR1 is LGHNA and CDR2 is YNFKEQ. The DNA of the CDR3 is TGTGCCAGCAGCCAAGAGGGGGCCACCAGTTTCCCTAACTATGGCTACACCTTC. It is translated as CASSQEGATSFPNYGYTF.

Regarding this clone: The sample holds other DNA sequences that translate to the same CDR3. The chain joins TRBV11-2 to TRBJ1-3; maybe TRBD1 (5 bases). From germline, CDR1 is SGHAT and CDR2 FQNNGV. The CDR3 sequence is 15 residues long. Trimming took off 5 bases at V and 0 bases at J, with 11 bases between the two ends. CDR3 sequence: CASSLGHLSGNTIYF. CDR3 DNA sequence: TGTGCCAGCAGCCTTGGACACCTCTCTGGAAACACCATATATTTT.

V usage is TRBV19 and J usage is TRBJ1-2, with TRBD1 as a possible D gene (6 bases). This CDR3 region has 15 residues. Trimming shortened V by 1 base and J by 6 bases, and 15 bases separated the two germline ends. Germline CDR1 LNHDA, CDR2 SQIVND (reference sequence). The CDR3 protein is CASSIVLAGDHGYTF. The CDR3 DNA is TGTGCCAGTAGTATAGTTCTTGCAGGGGATCATGGCTACACCTTC. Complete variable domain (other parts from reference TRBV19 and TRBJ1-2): DGGITQSPKYLFRKEGQNVTLSCEQNLNHDAMYWYRQDPGQGLRLIYYSQIVNDFQKGDIAEGYSVSREKKESFPLTVTSAQKNPTAFYLCASSIVLAGDHGYTFGSGTRLTVV.

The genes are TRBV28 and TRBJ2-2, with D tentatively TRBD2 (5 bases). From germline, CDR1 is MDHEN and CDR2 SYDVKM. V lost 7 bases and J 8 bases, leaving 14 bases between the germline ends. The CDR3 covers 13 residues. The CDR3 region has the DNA TGTGCCAGCATACCAGGAGGATCTGGGGAGCTGTTTTTT. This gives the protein CASIPGGSGELFF.

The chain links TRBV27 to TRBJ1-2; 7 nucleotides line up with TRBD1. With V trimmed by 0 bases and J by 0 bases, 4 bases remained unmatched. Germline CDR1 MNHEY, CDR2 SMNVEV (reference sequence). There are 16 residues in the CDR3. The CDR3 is CASSLSIGTANYGYTF. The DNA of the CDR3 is TGTGCCAGCAGTTTATCGATCGGGACAGCTAACTATGGCTACACCTTC.

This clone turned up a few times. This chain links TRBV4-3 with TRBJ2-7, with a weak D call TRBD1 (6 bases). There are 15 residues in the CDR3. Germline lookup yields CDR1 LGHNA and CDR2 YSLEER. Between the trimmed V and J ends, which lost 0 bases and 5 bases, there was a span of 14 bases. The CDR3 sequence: CASSQDPQGRDEQYF. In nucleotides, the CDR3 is TGCGCCAGCAGCCAAGATCCACAGGGTAGGGACGAGCAGTACTTC.

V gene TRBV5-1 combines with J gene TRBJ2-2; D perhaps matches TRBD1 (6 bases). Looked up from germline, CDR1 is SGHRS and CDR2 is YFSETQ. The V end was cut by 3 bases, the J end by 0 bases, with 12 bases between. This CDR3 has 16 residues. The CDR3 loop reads CASSSPGTSNTGELFF. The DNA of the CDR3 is TGCGCCAGCAGCTCACCCGGGACATCGAACACCGGGGAGCTGTTTTTT.